The 5 T cell receptor beta chains below were found in one sample sequenced in a study of blood T cell repertoires in COVID-19. Data came from immunoSEQ multiplex PCR; TCRdb stores just in-frame clones and leaves some out. The table lists approximately 180,000 clones, approximately 85% of them singletons, with 5% to 7.5% in the top ten. Sequencing was carried out using PBMCs or T cells enriched from blood (not recorded which). The receptor source for this set is a man aged 35-49 years who had recovered from COVID-19.

In DNA form, the CDR3 reads TGCAGCGTTGAAGACAGAATGAACACTGAAGCTTTCTTT. It codes for CSVEDRMNTEAFF. This chain joins TRBV29-1 and TRBJ1-1; D gene unclear. The V gene lost 0 bases and the J gene lost 0 bases, with 5 bases spanning the gap. Germline V gene lookup returns CDR1 SQVTM and CDR2 ANQGSEA. CDR3 size: 13 residues.

This rearrangement joins TRBV28 to TRBJ2-7, with D perhaps matching TRBD1 (6 bases). Trimming removed 2 bases from V and 3 bases from J, with 14 bases in between. CDR1 and CDR2 from the germline V gene are MDHEN and SYDVKM. The CDR3 has 15 amino acids. The CDR3 here is CASSLVRGTIYEQYF. CDR3 bases: TGTGCCAGCAGTTTAGTCAGGGGTACTATCTACGAGCAGTACTTC.

The chain recombines TRBV20-1 with TRBJ2-7; maybe TRBD1 (5 bases). From germline, CDR1 is DFQATT and CDR2 SNEGSKA (reference sequence). The CDR3 spans 11 residues. Trimming stripped 3 bases from V and 6 bases from J, with 9 bases between. The CDR3 reads CSARGQIEQYF. Here the CDR3 DNA reads TGCAGTGCTAGGGGGCAGATCGAGCAGTACTTC.

The rearrangement links TRBV27 to TRBJ1-2; 10 nucleotides agree with TRBD1. The CDR3 covers 13 residues. The junction had 6 bases not matched to a gene; V was cut back by 6 bases and J by 8 bases. Germline CDR1 reads MNHEY; CDR2 reads SMNVEV (reference sequence). The CDR3 loop is CASRDRGIRGYTF. CDR3 DNA: TGTGCCAGCAGGGACAGGGGGATCCGGGGCTACACCTTC.

This chain uses TRBV4-1 with TRBJ2-7; TRBD1 matches 10 bases. The V segment lost 1 base and the J segment 7 bases; nucleotides outside the gene matches: 7. This CDR3 comprises 15 residues. Germline V lookup: CDR1 MGHRA, CDR2 YSYEKL. CDR3 protein: CASSQGRTGGFEQYF. CDR3 coding DNA: TGCGCCAGCAGCCAAGGTCGGACAGGGGGGTTTGAGCAGTACTTC.